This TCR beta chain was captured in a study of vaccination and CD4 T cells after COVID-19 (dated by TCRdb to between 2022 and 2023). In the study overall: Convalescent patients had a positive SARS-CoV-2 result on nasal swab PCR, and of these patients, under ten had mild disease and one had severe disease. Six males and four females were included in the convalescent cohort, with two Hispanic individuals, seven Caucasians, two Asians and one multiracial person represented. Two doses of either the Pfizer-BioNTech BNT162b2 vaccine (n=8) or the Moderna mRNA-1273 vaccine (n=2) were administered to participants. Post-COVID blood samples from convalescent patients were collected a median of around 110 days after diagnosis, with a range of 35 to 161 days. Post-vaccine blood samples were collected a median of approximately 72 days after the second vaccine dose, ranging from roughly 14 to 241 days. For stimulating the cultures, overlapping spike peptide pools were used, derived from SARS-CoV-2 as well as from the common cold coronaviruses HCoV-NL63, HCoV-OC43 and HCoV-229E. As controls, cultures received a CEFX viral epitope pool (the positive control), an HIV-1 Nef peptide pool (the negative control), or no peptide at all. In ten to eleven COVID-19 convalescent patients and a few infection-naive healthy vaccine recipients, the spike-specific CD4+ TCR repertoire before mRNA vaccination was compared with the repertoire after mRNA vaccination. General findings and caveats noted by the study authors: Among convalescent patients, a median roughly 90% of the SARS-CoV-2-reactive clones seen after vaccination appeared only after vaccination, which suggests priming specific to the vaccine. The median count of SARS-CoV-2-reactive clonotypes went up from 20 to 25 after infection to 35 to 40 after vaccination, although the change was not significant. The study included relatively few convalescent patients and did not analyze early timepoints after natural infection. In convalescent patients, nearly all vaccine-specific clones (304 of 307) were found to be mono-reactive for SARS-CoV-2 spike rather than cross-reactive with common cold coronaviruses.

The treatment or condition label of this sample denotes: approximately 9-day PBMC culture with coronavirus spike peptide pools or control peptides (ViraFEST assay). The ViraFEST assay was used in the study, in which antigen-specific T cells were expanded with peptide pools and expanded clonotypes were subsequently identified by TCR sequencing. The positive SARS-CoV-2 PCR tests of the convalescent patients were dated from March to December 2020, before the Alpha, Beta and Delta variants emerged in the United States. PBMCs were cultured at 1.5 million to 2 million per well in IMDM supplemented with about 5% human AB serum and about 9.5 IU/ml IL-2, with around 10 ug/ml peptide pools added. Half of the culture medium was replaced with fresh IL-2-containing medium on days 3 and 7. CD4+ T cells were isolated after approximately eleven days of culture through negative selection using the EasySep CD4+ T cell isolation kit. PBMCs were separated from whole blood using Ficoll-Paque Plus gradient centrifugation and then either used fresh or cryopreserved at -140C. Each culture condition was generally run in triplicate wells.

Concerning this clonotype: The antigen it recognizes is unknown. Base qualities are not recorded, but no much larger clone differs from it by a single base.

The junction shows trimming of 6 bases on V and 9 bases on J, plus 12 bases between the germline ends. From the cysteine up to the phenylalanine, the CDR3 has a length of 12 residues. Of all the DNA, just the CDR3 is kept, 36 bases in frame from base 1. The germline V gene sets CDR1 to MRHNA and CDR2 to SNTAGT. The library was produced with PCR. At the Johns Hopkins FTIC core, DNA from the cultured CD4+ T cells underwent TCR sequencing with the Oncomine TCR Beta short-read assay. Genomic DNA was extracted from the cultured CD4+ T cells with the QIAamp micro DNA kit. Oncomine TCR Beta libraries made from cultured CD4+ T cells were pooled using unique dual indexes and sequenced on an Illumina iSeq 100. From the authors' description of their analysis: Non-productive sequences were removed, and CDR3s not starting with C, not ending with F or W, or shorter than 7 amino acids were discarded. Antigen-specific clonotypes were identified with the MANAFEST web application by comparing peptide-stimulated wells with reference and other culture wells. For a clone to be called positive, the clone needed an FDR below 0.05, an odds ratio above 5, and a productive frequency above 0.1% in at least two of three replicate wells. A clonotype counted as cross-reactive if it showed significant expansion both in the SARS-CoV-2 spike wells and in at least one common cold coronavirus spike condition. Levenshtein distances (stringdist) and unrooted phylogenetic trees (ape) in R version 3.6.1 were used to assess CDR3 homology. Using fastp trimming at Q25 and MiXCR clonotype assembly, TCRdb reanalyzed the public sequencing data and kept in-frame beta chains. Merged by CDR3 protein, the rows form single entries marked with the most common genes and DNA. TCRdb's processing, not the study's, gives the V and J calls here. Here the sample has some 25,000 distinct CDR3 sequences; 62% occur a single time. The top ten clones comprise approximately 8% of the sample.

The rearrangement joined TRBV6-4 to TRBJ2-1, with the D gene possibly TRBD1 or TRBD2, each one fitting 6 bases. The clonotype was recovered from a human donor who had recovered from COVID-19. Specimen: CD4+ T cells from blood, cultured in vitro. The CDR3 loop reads CASRTEGGEQFF. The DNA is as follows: TGTGCCAGCAGAACGGAGGGGGGTGAGCAGTTCTTC.